The 12 T cell receptor beta chains listed next were all sequenced from one sample in a study of beta chain features in type 1 diabetes. Overall study results and limits: The study found moderately but significantly shorter TCRB CDR3s in all four CD4+ subsets of Type 1 diabetes patients.

Sequencing targeted expressed TCRB transcripts, as all isolated RNA had been reverse transcribed. The repertoire was sequenced with immunoSEQ multiplex PCR; TCRdb's copy has only in-frame clones and lacks some. Counted here are about 190,000 clones, 6% to 9% occurring once; the ten biggest clones make up roughly 0.5%. For these TCRs, the target antigens are not known. The sample comprised central memory CD4+ T cells from blood. The receptors originated from a man between 18 and 35 years old with type 1 diabetes.

This clone was detected a few times. The gene calls are TRBV6-5 and TRBJ1-2, with D possibly TRBD1 on 6 matching bases. Trimming pared 0 bases from V and 7 bases from J, leaving 15 bases between. The CDR3 is made up of 15 amino acids. Germline assignment: CDR1 MNHEY and CDR2 SVGAGI. The CDR3 DNA reads TGTGCCAGCAGTTACTCGACTCAGGGGTGGGGTGGCTACACCTTC. Translated, it gives CASSYSTQGWGGYTF.

The CDR3 protein is CSASPRGGQFF. Written as DNA, the CDR3 is TGCAGTGCTAGCCCCCGGGGGGGGCAGTTCTTC. The rearrangement joins TRBV20-1 to TRBJ2-1; 8 bases are a match to TRBD2. The germline V gene has CDR1 DFQATT and CDR2 SNEGSKA (reference sequence). The V and J ends lost 3 bases and 12 bases, in that order; junction bases with no gene match: 4. CDR3 length: 11 residues.

This clone was recorded many times. The rearrangement joins TRBV5-4 to TRBJ2-5, with 10 bases that match TRBD1. Germline CDR1 is SGHNT and CDR2 is YYREEE (reference sequence). V lost 3 bases to trimming and J lost 5 bases; unmatched junction nucleotides: 10. The CDR3 extends over 16 amino acids. In DNA form, the CDR3 reads TGTGCCAGCAGCTATTCGGGTGACAGGGGGCAGGAGACCCAGTACTTC. Amino acid sequence: CASSYSGDRGQETQYF.

A few counts support this clone. The chain's CDR3 is CASSYRVGRSGNEQFF. CDR3 DNA sequence: TGTGCCAGCAGTTACCGGGTCGGGAGGTCGGGGAATGAGCAGTTCTTC. This chain connects TRBV28 to TRBJ2-1; 7 bases align to TRBD2. The ends lost 4 bases at V and 7 bases at J; junction bases unmatched: 13. The length of the CDR3 is 16 residues. The V gene's germline CDR1 is MDHEN and CDR2 SYDVKM.

This clone has a count of ten or more. V and J are TRBV5-5 and TRBJ2-3, with a possible D match to TRBD1 (5 bases). The V and J ends lost 4 bases and 1 base respectively, with 10 bases between them. Germline-derived CDR1 and CDR2 are SGHKS and YYEKEE (reference sequence). The CDR3 is made up of 14 amino acids. CDR3 residues: CASSRIRGTDTQYF. In nucleotides, the CDR3 is TGTGCCAGCAGCCGGATCAGGGGCACAGATACGCAGTATTTT.

This clone was found a few times. The chain couples TRBV10-3 to TRBJ2-7; D unclear. The CDR3 consists of 12 residues. With 0 bases removed from V and 7 bases from J, the gap between germline ends came to 7 bases. Germline loops: CDR1 ENHRY, CDR2 SYGVKD. CDR3 sequence: CAISESRSEQYF. The CDR3 DNA sequence: TGTGCCATCAGTGAGTCCAGGTCAGAGCAGTACTTC.

This clone was counted a few times. The rearrangement links TRBV7-2 to TRBJ1-4, with D unresolved. The ends were cut back, 5 bases at V and 7 bases at J, with 17 bases in the middle. The CDR3 is 15 amino acids. The V gene's germline CDR1 is SGHTA and CDR2 FQGNSA. CDR3 nucleotide sequence: TGTGCCAGCAGCCTCCTCGCCCCGGGTGGTGAAAAACTGTTTTTT. Residues: CASSLLAPGGEKLFF.

In this sample, this clone turned up a few times. The chain employs TRBV10-3 and TRBJ1-3; no clear D. CDR1 is ENHRY, CDR2 SYGVKD, per germline. This CDR3 is built from 13 residues. V lost 2 bases to trimming and J lost 4 bases, with 6 bases between them. CDR3: CAISEDTGNTIYF. In nucleotides, the CDR3 is TGTGCCATCAGTGAGGACACGGGAAACACCATATATTTT.

This rearrangement joins TRBV5-6 to TRBJ1-2; 9 bases are shared with TRBD1. The germline CDR1 and CDR2 sequences are SGHDT and YYEEEE. Trimming at V came to 2 bases and at J to 4 bases, leaving 12 bases not matched to a gene. CDR3 length: 17 residues. The CDR3 protein is CASSFTGDRGSVYGYTF. DNA for the CDR3: TGTGCCAGCAGCTTCACGGGAGACAGGGGGTCGGTCTATGGCTACACCTTC. The full variable domain, completed using reference TRBV5-6 and TRBJ1-2, is DAGVTQSPTHLIKTRGQQVTLRCSPKSGHDTVSWYQQALGQGPQFIFQYYEEEERQRGNFPDRFSGHQFPNYSSELNVNALLLGDSALYLCASSFTGDRGSVYGYTFGSGTRLTVV.

This clone was counted between two and nine times. This chain links TRBV18 with TRBJ1-2, with TRBD1 matching 9 bases. With 0 bases clipped from V and 8 bases from J, the junction kept 10 bases outside the gene matches. Germline CDR1 KGHSH, CDR2 LQKENI. The CDR3 covers 16 residues. The CDR3 DNA sequence: TGTGCCAGCTCACCACCTCACCTCACAGGGGGCCAGGGCTACACCTTC. As protein: CASSPPHLTGGQGYTF.

This clone has more than one count but fewer than ten. V is TRBV4-2 and J is TRBJ1-1; D call uncertain. Germline CDR1 LGHNA, CDR2 YNFKEQ. Trimming left V 4 bases short and J 3 bases short, with 12 bases between. The CDR3 consists of 14 residues. The CDR3 reads CASSPRTEDTEAFF. In DNA form, the CDR3 reads TGTGCCAGCAGCCCCAGAACGGAGGACACTGAAGCTTTCTTT.

V usage is TRBV6-5 and J usage is TRBJ2-5; 9 bases map to TRBD1. CDR1 and CDR2 from the germline V gene are MNHEY and SVGAGI. This CDR3 contains 13 residues. V was clipped by 6 bases and J by 7 bases; unmatched bases: 6. CDR3 DNA: TGTGCCAGCAGCCCGGGGACAGGGAGGACCCAGTACTTC. It specifies CASSPGTGRTQYF.